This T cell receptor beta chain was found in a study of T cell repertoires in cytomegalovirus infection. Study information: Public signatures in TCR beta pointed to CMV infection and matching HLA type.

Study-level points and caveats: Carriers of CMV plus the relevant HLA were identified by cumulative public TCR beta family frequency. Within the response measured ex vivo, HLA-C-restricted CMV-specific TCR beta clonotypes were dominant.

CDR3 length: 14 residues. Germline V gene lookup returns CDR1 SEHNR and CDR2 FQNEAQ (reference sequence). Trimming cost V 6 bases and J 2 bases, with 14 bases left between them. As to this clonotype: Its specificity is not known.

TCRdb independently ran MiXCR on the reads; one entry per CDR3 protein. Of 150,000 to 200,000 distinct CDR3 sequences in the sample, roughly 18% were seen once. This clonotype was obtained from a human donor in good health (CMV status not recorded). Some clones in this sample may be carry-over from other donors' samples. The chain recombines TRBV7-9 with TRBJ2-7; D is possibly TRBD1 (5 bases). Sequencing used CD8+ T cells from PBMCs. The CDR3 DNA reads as TGTGCCAGCAGTACAGAGCAGGGAACCTACGAGCAGTACTTC. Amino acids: CASSTEQGTYEQYF.